This T cell receptor beta chain stems from a study of T cells after yellow fever vaccination. Points from the study as a whole: Repertoires obtained by FACS sorting could include abundant clonotypes that entered as contaminants from the bulk population.

With regard to this clonotype: Its antigen is not identified.

From the 5' RACE reads, TCRdb called clonotypes with MiXCR, one entry per CDR3 protein. The sample has a few hundred thousand distinct CDR3 sequences; roughly 4.3% are singletons. Trimming removed 3 bases from V and 4 bases from J, with 15 bases in between. Germline assignment: CDR1 MGHDK and CDR2 SYGVNS. The CDR3 is 15 residues long. This TCR was recovered from a man between 18 and 29 years old who received the YFV17D yellow fever vaccine. V gene TRBV25-1 combines with J gene TRBJ2-5; D possibly corresponds to TRBD1 (5 bases). This material consisted of PBMCs, taken 5 days after the yellow fever booster vaccination. The CDR3: CASSDRARALETQYF. Written as DNA, the CDR3 is TGTGCCAGCAGTGACAGGGCCCGAGCTCTAGAGACCCAGTACTTC.